Shown below are 9 T cell receptor beta chains from a single sample sequenced in a study of T cells in Graves' hyperthyroidism and ophthalmopathy. TCR beta CDR3 sequences were amplified from RNA transcripts. Initially, a first-round RT-PCR of the TCR CDR3 employed the HTBI primer set. In TCRdb, the multiplex PCR reads were re-called with MiXCR into one record per CDR3 protein. The sample includes 750,000 to 900,000 distinct CDR3 sequences, 38% seen only once; the top ten take about 9%. The sample was blood. The receptors derive from a man aged 18-30 years with Graves' hyperthyroidism.

As to this clonotype: The junction shows a germline mismatch at one end, possibly a read error. The chain recombines TRBV5-1 with TRBJ1-2; D not certain. The length of the CDR3 is 14 residues. Germline CDR1 SGHRS, CDR2 YFSETQ. CDR3 nucleotides: TGTGCCAACCCTCGGACCCGGACGAACTATGGCTACACCTTC. It specifies CANPRTRTNYGYTF.

On this clonotype: One end of the junction fails to match germline, which may point to a read error. The V gene is TRBV11-2, the J gene TRBJ1-1, with D tentatively TRBD1 (5 bases). The germline gives CDR1 SGHAT, CDR2 FQNNGV. The CDR3 covers 14 residues. CDR3 sequence (DNA): TGTGCCAGCAGCTTGTGGGGGGGTAACAGTGAAGCTTTCTTT. It specifies CASSLWGGNSEAFF.

This chain uses TRBV5-1 with TRBJ2-2; D is perhaps TRBD1 (6 bases). The CDR3 is 15 residues long. V lost 4 bases, J lost 7 bases, and 17 bases lay in between. Germline CDR1 is SGHRS and CDR2 is YFSETQ. Here the CDR3 DNA reads TGCGCCAGCAGCCCGGGACCAGGGGCATACGGGGAGCTGTTTTTT. Amino acids: CASSPGPGAYGELFF. Filled out from reference TRBV5-1 and TRBJ2-2, the complete variable domain reads KAGVTQTPRYLIKTRGQQVTLSCSPISGHRSVSWYQQTPGQGLQFLFEYFSETQRNKGNFPGRFSGRQFSNSRSEMNVSTLELGDSALYLCASSPGPGAYGELFFGEGSRLTVL.

About this clonotype itself: A read error may explain this, as a much larger clone is one base away. The rearrangement joins TRBV7-2 to TRBJ1-4; no clear D. CDR1 and CDR2 (germline): SGHTA, FQGNSA. The CDR3 loop spans 13 amino acids. The CDR3 loop reads CASSSRLAAERIF. CDR3 nucleotides: TGTGCCAGCAGCTCCCGGTTGGCGGCCGAACGGATTTTT.

J is TRBJ2-5 and V is TRBV2, with 12 bases that match TRBD2. The germline V gene has CDR1 SNHLY and CDR2 FYNNEI. V shed 7 bases and J 4 bases; nucleotides not matched to a gene: 10. This CDR3 has 16 residues. The CDR3 loop reads CASMILAGGLGETQYF. The CDR3 coding sequence is TGTGCCAGCATGATACTAGCGGGGGGACTGGGAGAGACCCAGTACTTC. Together with reference TRBV2 and TRBJ2-5, the CDR3 gives the full variable domain: EPEVTQTPSHQVTQMGQEVILRCVPISNHLYFYWYRQILGQKVEFLVSFYNNEISEKSEIFDDQFSVERPDGSNFTLKIRSTKLEDSAMYFCASMILAGGLGETQYFGPGTRLLVL.

This clonotype has at least ten counts. The CDR3 sequence: CARGQGLETQYF. CDR3 DNA: TGTGCCAGGGGACAGGGGTTGGAGACCCAGTACTTC. The chain carries TRBV7-8 and TRBJ2-5, with TRBD1 matching 10 bases. V shed 9 bases, J shed 5 bases, and the junction held 3 bases outside the gene matches. The CDR3 contains 12 residues. CDR1 and CDR2 from the germline V gene are SGHVS and FQNEAQ.

In the case of this clonotype: A read error may explain this, as a much larger clone is one base away. The chain combines TRBV2 with TRBJ2-7; 10 bases agree with TRBD2. Per the germline V gene, CDR1 is SNHLY and CDR2 is FYNNEI. The CDR3 extends over 15 amino acids. J gave up 5 bases and V 4 bases, and 8 bases lay outside the gene matches. CDR3 residues: CASSVQSGRADEQYF. The CDR3 nucleotides read TGTGCCAGCAGTGTGCAGAGCGGGAGGGCGGACGAGCAGTACTTC.

This chain joins TRBV7-2 and TRBJ1-6, with D hard to call. V shed 1 base and J shed 0 bases, with 10 bases lying between them. From germline, CDR1 is SGHTA and CDR2 FQGNSA. The CDR3 contains 17 residues. CDR3 in amino acids: CASSLVGLGSYNSPLHF. The CDR3, as DNA: TGTGCCAGCAGCTTAGTGGGGTTGGGCTCCTATAATTCACCCCTCCACTTT.

The chain couples TRBV9 to TRBJ2-7; 7 bases are a match to TRBD2. The CDR3 is 16 residues long. Germline V gene lookup returns CDR1 SGDLS and CDR2 YYNGEE. V lost 4 bases, J lost 4 bases, and 14 bases stayed unmatched. The DNA for the CDR3 is TGTGCCAGCAGCCAAGGCAAGAGGACTAGTTCTTACGAGCAGTACTTC. As protein: CASSQGKRTSSYEQYF.